The 2 T cell receptor beta chains below were found in one sample sequenced in a study of T cell responses to AZD1222 COVID-19 vaccine. The data were produced by immunoSEQ multiplex PCR, yet TCRdb's version contains in-frame clones alone and is incomplete. The sample consists of some 110,000 clones, around 89% of them appearing once. The sequencing used peripheral blood, collected 28 days after the second AZD1222 dose. These receptor sequences come from an adult who received the AZD1222 COVID-19 vaccine.

This clone showed up just once. This chain connects TRBV12-5 to TRBJ2-2; D unclear. CDR1 is LGHNT and CDR2 is FRNRAP in the germline V gene. CDR3 size: 18 residues. V lost 0 bases to trimming and J lost 4 bases, with 18 bases between them. The CDR3 bases are TGTGCTAGTGGTTTGGTACTTCGGGCTTGGAGAGGCACCGGGGAGCTGTTTTTT. Encoded protein: CASGLVLRAWRGTGELFF.

Only one count was recorded for this clone. V gene TRBV10-3 combines with J gene TRBJ2-2, with TRBD2 identical over 13 bases. Germline CDR1 ENHRY, CDR2 SYGVKD. This CDR3 is built from 17 residues. J lost 7 bases, V lost 0 bases, and 5 bases had no gene match. CDR3 nucleotide sequence: TGTGCCATCAGTGAGTCGACTAGCGGGGGGTCTTACGGGGAGCTGTTTTTT. Translation: CAISESTSGGSYGELFF.